This TCR beta chain was sequenced for a study of CD8 T cells in ankylosing spondylitis. The V end lost 1 base, the J end lost 3 bases, and 17 bases lay between the germline ends. This CDR3 spans 16 amino acids. CDR1 is SGHRS and CDR2 is YFSETQ in the germline V gene. MiXCR, applied by TCRdb to the 5' RACE reads, yields one record per CDR3 protein. Found here are about 240,000 distinct CDR3 sequences, under 30% of them singletons; the top ten hold 0.61%. This clonotype was counted once. Its antigen remains unidentified. General study results and limits: Characteristic of ankylosing spondylitis blood, it appeared, was a TCR beta motif comprising about 8 highly homologous variants. Prior work had noted some motif variants in reactive arthritis blood and synovial fluid.

This clonotype was obtained from a male donor with ankylosing spondylitis or in good health (not recorded which). The chain joins TRBV5-1 to TRBJ2-7, with D tentatively TRBD1 (6 bases). The material sequenced was blood, either unsorted or a sorted T cell fraction (not recorded which). Here the CDR3 DNA reads TGCGCCAGCAGCTTGTTCCCCCCCATGACAGGCTACGAGCAGTACTTC. Protein product: CASSLFPPMTGYEQYF.